Shown below are 29 T cell receptor beta chains from a single sample sequenced in a study of blood T cells in healthy people across ages (dated by TCRdb to 2013 to 2016). The method behind the library was 5' RACE. This sample was sequenced with an Illumina HiSeq 2500. A second PCR of about 6 to 12 cycles was performed with a sample-barcoded 5' primer and a J-beta primer mix. Clones were called with MiXCR by TCRdb after fastp trimmed the public reads at Q25, and only in-frame beta chains were retained. Identical CDR3 proteins give one entry, which carries the most common genes and DNA. Counted in this sample were some 1.5 million distinct CDR3 sequences; approximately 28% of them appeared once. The ten largest account for roughly 8% of the sample. Sequencing was carried out using blood. The receptor set was obtained from a woman aged 25 to 39 in good health.

The V and J genes are TRBV5-1 and TRBJ1-6; unclear D gene. The CDR3 runs to 18 residues. Trimming left V 0 bases short and J 1 base short, with 14 bases between. Germline CDR1 is SGHRS and CDR2 is YFSETQ. The CDR3 loop reads CASSLGQLVESYNSPLHF. Written as DNA, the CDR3 is TGCGCCAGCAGCTTGGGGCAGCTCGTGGAGTCCTATAATTCACCCCTCCACTTT.

This sequence joins TRBV30 and TRBJ2-1; the D gene could be TRBD1 or TRBD2 (5 bases each). Trimming left V 5 bases short and J 7 bases short, with 21 bases between. Germline CDR1 and CDR2: GTSNPN and SVGIG (reference sequence). The CDR3 is 15 residues long. The CDR3 bases are TGTGCCTGGTCATCCGGGGCTCAAAGAGCTAATGAGCAGTTCTTC. Translated, it gives CAWSSGAQRANEQFF. The full variable domain, with the rest looked up from reference TRBV30 and TRBJ2-1, is SQTIHQWPATLVQPVGSPLSLECTVEGTSNPNLYWYRQAAGRGLQLLFYSVGIGQISSEVPQNLSASRPQDRQFILSSKKLLLSDSGFYLCAWSSGAQRANEQFFGPGTRLTVL.

V usage is TRBV7-2 and J usage is TRBJ2-5; D tentatively reads TRBD1 or TRBD2 (5 bases each). Per the germline V gene, CDR1 is SGHTA and CDR2 is FQGNSA. Trimming cost V 6 bases and J 9 bases, with 14 bases left between them. The CDR3 has 12 residues. The CDR3 DNA reads TGTGCCAGCAGTGGCGTGTTGGGGGCCCAGTACTTC. It translates to CASSGVLGAQYF.

The CDR3 sequence is CASSSTSGIGEQYF. CDR3 in DNA: TGTGCCAGCAGCTCGACTAGCGGGATCGGGGAGCAGTACTTC. V usage is TRBV7-2 and J usage is TRBJ2-7; 11 bases fit TRBD2. Trimming cost V 4 bases and J 7 bases; bases outside gene matches: 6. CDR3 length: 14 amino acids. CDR1 SGHTA and CDR2 FQGNSA come from the germline V gene.

This clonotype was detected a few times. The chain combines TRBV3-1 with TRBJ2-6; no reliable D call. The V end was cut by 3 bases, the J end by 0 bases, with 9 bases between. The CDR3 runs 16 residues. Germline values: CDR1 LGHDT, CDR2 YNNKEL (reference sequence). CDR3 DNA sequence: TGTGCCAGCAGCCAGCTTTCGGGCTCTGGGGCCAACGTCCTGACTTTC. It translates to CASSQLSGSGANVLTF.

Concerning this clonotype itself: Mismatch with germline at one junction end may stem from a read error. The chain carries TRBV3-1 and TRBJ2-5; D ambiguous. Looked up from germline, CDR1 is LGHDT and CDR2 is YNNKEL (reference sequence). The CDR3 totals 15 residues. CDR3 loop: CASNQDWPIQETQYF. The CDR3 nucleotides are TGTGCCAGCAACCAAGATTGGCCAATCCAAGAGACCCAGTACTTC.

CDR3 loop: CASSRQGTAGLWQPQHF. For the CDR3, the DNA is TGTGCCAGCAGCAGGCAAGGGACGGCCGGATTGTGGCAGCCCCAGCATTTT. The V and J genes are TRBV21-1 and TRBJ1-5. TRBV21-1 is a pseudogene. The CDR3 is 17 residues long.

This clonotype was recorded a few times. The chain uses TRBV30 and TRBJ2-3; D is undetermined. Trimming removed 2 bases from V and 9 bases from J, with 12 bases in between. CDR1 GTSNPN and CDR2 SVGIG come from the germline V gene (reference sequence). The CDR3 is 12 residues long. The CDR3 loop is CAWSPRPRTQYF. The CDR3 DNA is TGTGCCTGGAGTCCCCGCCCTCGGACGCAGTATTTT.

The chain has TRBV19 and TRBJ2-7; 8 bases fit TRBD1. Trimming removed 7 bases from V and 3 bases from J; junction bases left unmatched: 11. The CDR3 contains 15 residues. The germline V gene has CDR1 LNHDA and CDR2 SQIVND (reference sequence). CDR3 DNA: TGTGCCAGTAAGTTGGCGCAGGGGGCGAGCTACGAGCAGTACTTC. Translation gives CASKLAQGASYEQYF.

This clonotype came up a few times. The chain is built from TRBV29-1 and TRBJ1-2; 7 positions match TRBD1. With V trimmed by 7 bases and J by 4 bases, 6 bases remained unmatched. The CDR3 length is 12 residues. Per germline, CDR1 SQVTM and CDR2 ANQGSEA. CDR3 sequence (DNA): TGCAGCGGGACAGGCAACCTCTATGGCTACACCTTC. The encoded protein is CSGTGNLYGYTF.

As regards this clonotype: One end of the junction fails to match germline, which may point to a read error. The J gene is TRBJ2-3, the V gene TRBV9, with TRBD1 matching 9 bases. The CDR3 is 16 amino acids. Germline V gene sequence: CDR1 SGDLS, CDR2 YYNGEE. CDR3 DNA: TGTGCCAGCAGCGCCCACAGGGGGCTCGACGCAGATACGCGGTATTTT. As protein: CASSAHRGLDADTRYF.

In this sample, this clonotype turned up many times. The chain uses TRBV29-1 and TRBJ1-2, with D hard to call. The CDR3 consists of 11 residues. Trimming removed 7 bases from V and 6 bases from J, with 12 bases in between. Germline V gene lookup returns CDR1 SQVTM and CDR2 ANQGSEA. This CDR3 reads CSAESQDGYTF. CDR3 in DNA: TGCAGCGCGGAATCACAAGATGGCTACACCTTC. The full variable domain, its missing parts supplied by reference TRBV29-1 and TRBJ1-2, is SAVISQKPSRDICQRGTSLTIQCQVDSQVTMMFWYRQQPGQSLTLIATANQGSEATYESGFVIDKFPISRPNLTFSTLTVSNMSPEDSSIYLCSAESQDGYTFGSGTRLTVV.

The chain recombines TRBV12-5 with TRBJ2-5, with 7 bases matching TRBD1. Looked up from germline, CDR1 is LGHNT and CDR2 is FRNRAP. The CDR3 is 15 residues long. V lost 11 bases, J lost 2 bases, and 14 bases stayed unmatched. CDR3 in amino acids: CAAARTQGRQETQYF. CDR3 nucleotide sequence: TGTGCTGCCGCGAGAACACAGGGGAGACAAGAGACCCAGTACTTC.

The genes are TRBV7-8 and TRBJ2-5; D ambiguous. V lost 8 bases and J 2 bases, leaving 18 bases between the germline ends. The CDR3 consists of 15 residues. The V gene's germline CDR1 is SGHVS and CDR2 FQNEAQ. CDR3 bases: TGTGCCAGCGGGGTAGCTGAAGCCCGACAAGAGACCCAGTACTTC. This encodes CASGVAEARQETQYF.

The chain couples TRBV4-3 to TRBJ1-2; D is unresolved. This CDR3 contains 14 residues. The ends were cut back, 1 base at V and 7 bases at J, with 13 bases in the middle. Germline-derived CDR1 and CDR2 are LGHNA and YSLEER. In nucleotides, the CDR3 is TGCGCCAGCAGCCAAGTACTGGGCCTGGGTGGCTACACCTTC. Its protein is CASSQVLGLGGYTF.

Remarks on this clonotype: Just one base apart from a much larger clone, this may be a read error. The rearrangement uses TRBV10-2 and TRBJ2-7; 7 bases match TRBD2. CDR1 WSHSY and CDR2 SAAADI come from the germline V gene. The CDR3 loop spans 16 amino acids. Losses at the gene ends were 7 bases for V and 7 bases for J; bases not matched to a gene: 19. The CDR3 region has the DNA TGCGCCAGCAACCCTAGCGGAATAATTGGTTACAATGAGCAGTACTTC. It is translated as CASNPSGIIGYNEQYF.

As to this clonotype: Mismatch with germline at one junction end may stem from a read error. The rearrangement links TRBV7-9 to TRBJ2-1; the match to TRBD2 covers 11 bases. Germline values: CDR1 SEHNR, CDR2 FQNEAQ (reference sequence). CDR3 length equals 15 residues. The CDR3 bases are TGTGCCAGCAGGCCTGGGACTAGCGGCCACAATGAGCGGTTCTTC. Translating gives CASRPGTSGHNERFF.

This clonotype was counted between two and nine times. The genes are TRBV5-1 and TRBJ2-5, with 9 bases identical to TRBD1. Per germline, CDR1 SGHRS and CDR2 YFSETQ. This CDR3 comprises 15 residues. Germline trimming cut 0 bases from V and 2 bases from J; bases unmatched to any gene: 2. CDR3 loop: CASSLGDREQETQYF. The DNA of the CDR3 is TGCGCCAGCAGCTTGGGGGACAGGGAACAAGAGACCCAGTACTTC.

This clonotype was detected only a few times. This chain links TRBV7-2 with TRBJ2-1; the D is unclear. CDR3 size: 15 residues. V shed 1 base and J shed 8 bases, with 15 bases lying between them. Per the germline V gene, CDR1 is SGHTA and CDR2 is FQGNSA. Written as DNA, the CDR3 is TGTGCCAGCAGCTTAGGTGTGGGTAGTGGAGATGAGCAGTTCTTC. Translated, it gives CASSLGVGSGDEQFF.

As for this clonotype: A read error may account for a junction end that differs from germline. The chain carries TRBV9 and TRBJ1-2; D remains unclear. The CDR3 spans 12 residues. Looked up from germline, CDR1 is SGDLS and CDR2 is YYNGEE. CDR3 nucleotides: TGTGCCAGAAGCGCCGGACGGGGTGGCTACACCTTC. It specifies CARSAGRGGYTF. Based on the CDR3 plus reference TRBV9 and TRBJ1-2, the full variable domain is DSGVTQTPKHLITATGQRVTLRCSPRSGDLSVYWYQQSLDQGLQFLIQYYNGEERAKGNILERFSAQQFPDLHSELNLSSLELGDSALYFCARSAGRGGYTFGSGTRLTVV.

This clonotype was counted at least ten times. The V call is TRBV6-6, the J call TRBJ1-2; no clear D gene. Germline CDR1 MNHNY, CDR2 SVGAGI (reference sequence). V lost 10 bases and J 0 bases, leaving 9 bases between the germline ends. The CDR3 loop spans 12 amino acids. DNA for the CDR3: TGTGCCATCGGCGGGGCTAACTATGGCTACACCTTC. Its protein is CAIGGANYGYTF.

V is TRBV6-5 and J is TRBJ2-7; perhaps D is TRBD1 or TRBD2 (6 bases each). In germline, CDR1 is MNHEY, CDR2 SVGAGI. The V and J ends lost 0 bases and 4 bases respectively, with 19 bases between them. The CDR3 length is 17 residues. The CDR3 spells CASSYSDVAGAGYEQYF. The CDR3 bases are TGTGCCAGCAGTTACTCGGATGTGGCAGGGGCGGGGTACGAGCAGTACTTC.

This clonotype was picked up many times. V and J are TRBV6-5 and TRBJ2-5; weak D call: TRBD1 (6 bases). The CDR3 totals 15 residues. The germline gives CDR1 MNHEY, CDR2 SVGAGI. V was cut by 0 bases and J by 4 bases, with 12 bases left in between. The CDR3 DNA reads as TGTGCCAGCAGTTACTCAGGACAGATTATAGAGACCCAGTACTTC. Its protein product is CASSYSGQIIETQYF.

As concerns this clonotype: This may be a read error: a much more frequent sequence differs by one nucleotide. The chain has TRBV4-1 and TRBJ2-1; TRBD1 matches 9 bases. Germline lookup yields CDR1 MGHRA and CDR2 YSYEKL. The CDR3 spans 16 residues. J gave up 13 bases and V 1 base, and 14 bases lay outside the gene matches. The CDR3 loop is CASSQVTGGAGETQFF. For the CDR3, the DNA is TGCGCCAGCAGCCAAGTTACAGGGGGCGCGGGGGAGACCCAGTTCTTC.

V gene TRBV30 combines with J gene TRBJ2-1, with 7 bases matching TRBD2. This CDR3 has 14 amino acids. Germline V CDR1 and CDR2: GTSNPN, SVGIG (reference sequence). After removal of 0 bases from V and 6 bases from J, the junction contained 5 bases not matched to a gene. This chain's CDR3 is CAWSVLREVNEQFF. The CDR3 bases are TGTGCCTGGAGTGTATTACGGGAGGTCAATGAGCAGTTCTTC.

In its sample, this clonotype was seen many times. This chain links TRBV6-6 with TRBJ1-5, with unresolved D. CDR3 size: 15 residues. Trimming cost V 0 bases and J 6 bases, with 12 bases left between them. Per the germline V gene, CDR1 is MNHNY and CDR2 is SVGAGI (reference sequence). CDR3 sequence (DNA): TGTGCCAGCAGTTACTCAGGGCGGCGCGGTCAGCCCCAGCATTTT. It specifies CASSYSGRRGQPQHF.

This clonotype was seen at least ten times. The chain employs TRBV20-1 and TRBJ2-4; D gene ambiguous. CDR1 and CDR2 (germline): DFQATT, SNEGSKA (reference sequence). Trimming took 2 bases from V and 6 from J, leaving 8 bases between them. CDR3 length: 12 residues. The CDR3 loop is CSARKQGNIQYF. Written as DNA, the CDR3 is TGCAGTGCTAGAAAGCAAGGAAACATTCAGTACTTC.

The chain couples TRBV20-1 to TRBJ2-5, with D perhaps assigned TRBD1 or TRBD2 (5 bases each). The V and J ends lost 3 bases and 5 bases respectively, with 22 bases between them. The CDR3 extends over 16 amino acids. Per germline, CDR1 DFQATT and CDR2 SNEGSKA (reference sequence). CDR3 DNA: TGCAGTGCTAGCGGTCCCGGGGCCAGGACGTTGGAGACCCAGTACTTC. Protein sequence: CSASGPGARTLETQYF.

The gene calls are TRBV21-1 and TRBJ2-3; TRBD2 was called by the table and not checked on the DNA. TRBV21-1 is annotated as a pseudogene. The CDR3 is made up of 15 amino acids. DNA of the CDR3: TGTGCCAGCAGCAAAGAGGAGGGAGGGCCCGATACGCAGTATTTT. Its translation is CASSKEEGGPDTQYF.